Below are 30 T cell receptor beta chains sequenced from a single sample in a study of T cells expressing NK-cell markers. TCRdb processed the 5' RACE reads again and assigns one entry to each CDR3 protein, with no DNA. The ten top clones account for around 3.9%, within a sample of hundreds of thousands of distinct CDR3 sequences. The source material was blood T cells: a sorted CD56 or NKG2C T cell subset, CD4+ or CD8+ T cells, or bulk PBMC T cells (not recorded which). These receptors were taken from a woman aged 18 to 75 in good health.

This chain links TRBV28 with TRBJ2-7. The CDR3 loop spans 14 amino acids. Germline CDR1 reads MDHEN; CDR2 reads SYDVKM. The CDR3 here is CASRNSRSSYEQYF.

This chain links TRBV18 with TRBJ1-6. Germline V gene lookup returns CDR1 KGHSH and CDR2 LQKENI. The CDR3 covers 14 residues. The CDR3 loop reads CASSPSQNNSPLHF.

This chain's CDR3 is CASSSSGTAGKLFF. This chain links TRBV6-5 with TRBJ1-4; as DNA is missing, the TRBD1 call by TCRdb cannot be tested. Germline CDR1 and CDR2: MNHEY and SVGAGI. The CDR3 totals 14 residues.

The chain links TRBV9 to TRBJ1-6; TCRdb picks TRBD1, but there is no DNA to check that call. Germline V lookup: CDR1 SGDLS, CDR2 YYNGEE. This CDR3 region has 15 residues. The CDR3: CASSAPGPAGSPLHF.

The V and J genes are TRBV5-4 and TRBJ1-1. The CDR3 totals 15 residues. Germline assignment: CDR1 SGHNT and CDR2 YYREEE (reference sequence). The CDR3 is CASSSPGPSHTEAFF. Drawing the rest from reference TRBV5-4 and TRBJ1-1, the complete variable domain is ETGVTQSPTHLIKTRGQQVTLRCSSQSGHNTVSWYQQALGQGPQFIFQYYREEENGRGNFPPRFSGLQFPNYSSELNVNALELDDSALYLCASSSPGPSHTEAFFGQGTRLTVV.

This chain uses TRBV20-1 with TRBJ2-3; the D call from TCRdb, TRBD1, cannot be confirmed without DNA. The germline CDR1 and CDR2 sequences are DFQATT and SNEGSKA (reference sequence). The CDR3 consists of 15 residues. The CDR3 sequence is CSARDPRGSTDTQYF.

V gene TRBV29-1 combines with J gene TRBJ2-4; the TCRdb call, TRBD2, lacks DNA for checking. Germline V lookup: CDR1 SQVTM, CDR2 ANQGSEA. CDR3 length: 12 amino acids. CDR3 sequence reads: CSATGRAGIQYF.

The chain is built from TRBV9 and TRBJ2-1. The CDR3 runs 13 residues. The germline V gene encodes CDR1 SGDLS and CDR2 YYNGEE. The CDR3 protein is CASARNTYNEQFF.

This chain uses TRBV3-1 with TRBJ2-1; TCRdb calls TRBD1, which cannot be checked without DNA. The CDR3 consists of 14 residues. CDR1 and CDR2 from the germline V gene are LGHDT and YNNKEL (reference sequence). CDR3 residues: CASSRDMRLNEQFF.

V and J are TRBV11-2 and TRBJ1-2. From germline, CDR1 is SGHAT and CDR2 FQNNGV. CDR3 length: 14 amino acids. The CDR3 protein is CASSLDLVHTGYTF.

V gene TRBV12-3 or TRBV12-4 combines with J gene TRBJ1-6; TCRdb proposes TRBD1, but this gene call is untestable without DNA. The CDR3 has 14 amino acids. Here the CDR3 reads CASSLTGRDSPLHF.

V usage is TRBV5-1 and J usage is TRBJ2-3. This CDR3 has 15 residues. CDR1 and CDR2 from the germline V gene are SGHRS and YFSETQ. The CDR3 is CASSSQPGSQNTQYF.

The chain is built from TRBV20-1 and TRBJ1-3; lacking DNA, the TRBD1 call made by TCRdb goes unchecked. The CDR3 has 14 residues. CDR1 is DFQATT and CDR2 is SNEGSKA in the germline V gene (reference sequence). CDR3 sequence reads: CSARYHRGRDTIYF.

The CDR3: CAGGEKGRTQFF. This chain joins TRBV28 and TRBJ2-1; TCRdb's D gene call, TRBD1, goes unchecked for lack of DNA. CDR1 is MDHEN and CDR2 is SYDVKM in the germline V gene. CDR3 length equals 12 residues.

The rearrangement joins TRBV20-1 to TRBJ2-1; the D gene TCRdb calls, TRBD2, cannot be checked with no DNA. Germline CDR1 is DFQATT and CDR2 is SNEGSKA (reference sequence). The CDR3 length is 16 residues. The CDR3 here is CSAKKPGLAGGPEQFF.

CDR3 sequence: CASSQRRKRDTNTGELFF. V gene TRBV14 combines with J gene TRBJ2-2. CDR3 length: 18 amino acids. Per germline, CDR1 SGHDN and CDR2 FVKESK. Drawing the rest from reference TRBV14 and TRBJ2-2, the complete variable domain is EAGVTQFPSHSVIEKGQTVTLRCDPISGHDNLYWYRRVMGKEIKFLLHFVKESKQDESGMPNNRFLAERTGGTYSTLKVQPAELEDSGVYFCASSQRRKRDTNTGELFFGEGSRLTVL.

The CDR3 region is CASSFNLRLEAFF. This chain links TRBV12-3 or TRBV12-4 with TRBJ1-1. The CDR3 extends over 13 amino acids.

V gene TRBV5-1 combines with J gene TRBJ2-1. Germline V lookup: CDR1 SGHRS, CDR2 YFSETQ. The CDR3 runs 13 residues. The CDR3 reads CATRRTDDNEQFF.

This sequence joins TRBV24-1 and TRBJ2-1; the TCRdb call, TRBD2, lacks DNA for checking. Germline V CDR1 and CDR2: KGHDR, SFDVKD. The CDR3 extends over 15 amino acids. The CDR3 spells CATSDPRTLNNEQFF.

The chain is built from TRBV6-1 and TRBJ2-2; TCRdb calls TRBD1, which cannot be checked without DNA. Germline V gene lookup returns CDR1 MNHNS and CDR2 SASEGT. The CDR3 consists of 15 residues. CDR3 in amino acids: CASRLGDRDIRELFF.

The V gene is TRBV7-2, the J gene TRBJ2-3. Looked up from germline, CDR1 is SGHTA and CDR2 is FQGNSA. The CDR3 loop spans 14 amino acids. This chain's CDR3 is CASEKNQNRDTQYF.

The gene calls are TRBV5-1 and TRBJ1-1. The CDR3 extends over 16 amino acids. Germline loops: CDR1 SGHRS, CDR2 YFSETQ. The CDR3 loop reads CASSLESLGIGTEAFF.

The chain links TRBV7-2 to TRBJ2-5; TCRdb designates TRBD1, a call that cannot be tested without DNA. CDR1 is SGHTA and CDR2 is FQGNSA in the germline V gene. This CDR3 region has 13 residues. The CDR3 sequence: CASSLQGPETQYF.

This sequence joins TRBV20-1 and TRBJ1-2; the TCRdb call, TRBD1, lacks DNA for checking. Germline lookup yields CDR1 DFQATT and CDR2 SNEGSKA (reference sequence). The length of the CDR3 is 15 residues. The chain's CDR3 is CSARKSDRKGFGYTF.

J is TRBJ2-2 and V is TRBV29-1; TCRdb lists TRBD2, though no DNA is available to test this call. Germline V gene sequence: CDR1 SQVTM, CDR2 ANQGSEA. The CDR3 has 15 amino acids. The CDR3 sequence: CSVTPGLGPTGELFF.

The J gene is TRBJ2-2, the V gene TRBV4-3. The length of the CDR3 is 15 residues. CDR1 is LGHNA, CDR2 YSLEER, per germline. CDR3: CASSQAVQRTGELFF.

The rearrangement links TRBV11-3 to TRBJ2-1; absent DNA, TCRdb's TRBD2 call cannot be checked. Germline V gene sequence: CDR1 SGHNT, CDR2 YENEEA. The CDR3 length is 16 residues. The CDR3 is CASSFREGAQGNEQFF.

The chain carries TRBV3-1 and TRBJ2-1; checking the TCRdb D call of TRBD1 is not possible without DNA. CDR3 length equals 12 residues. Germline values: CDR1 LGHDT, CDR2 YNNKEL (reference sequence). The CDR3 protein is CASSPTRDEQFF.

V usage is TRBV20-1 and J usage is TRBJ2-5; TCRdb returns TRBD2, unconfirmable since there is no DNA. The CDR3 is 14 residues long. The germline CDR1 and CDR2 sequences are DFQATT and SNEGSKA (reference sequence). CDR3 protein: CSARERRGQETQYF.

The V call is TRBV18, the J call TRBJ1-2. Germline lookup yields CDR1 KGHSH and CDR2 LQKENI. The CDR3 spans 12 residues. CDR3 loop: CASSPTTYGYTF.